The rows below give T cell receptor beta chains drawn from one sample of a study of persistence of HIV-infected CD4 T cells. Their specific antigens are unknown. Here immunoSEQ multiplex PCR was the method, and the copy in TCRdb shows in-frame clones only, minus some. The data show about 64,000 clones, with approximately 75% seen just once and about 1.8% held by the top ten. This sample comprised CD4+ T cells sorted from PBMCs after roughly 18-hour stimulation, obtained from a patient who received antiretroviral therapy. The receptors originated from an adult man with HIV who was CMV-seropositive. The CDR3 runs from the conserved cysteine through the conserved F or W. The D gene is left open where the match is weak. For some rows the clone size is stated as once, few or many, or as a class when expanded; others skip it.

clone size	J gene	D gene	V gene	CDR3 protein	CDR3 DNA
-	TRBJ2-6	-	TRBV7-2	CASSLVGRLFGANVLTF	TGTGCCAGCAGCTTAGTTGGCAGGTTGTTTGGGGCCAACGTCCTGACTTTC
few	TRBJ2-2	-	TRBV5-1	CASSFPPYEETGELFF	TGCGCCAGCAGCTTCCCCCCCTATGAGGAGACCGGGGAGCTGTTTTTT
few	TRBJ2-3	-	TRBV11-3	CASSGSTDTQYF	TGTGCCAGCAGCGGCAGCACAGATACGCAGTATTTT
-	TRBJ2-6	-	TRBV3-1/TRBV3-2	CASLGGANVLTF	TGTGCCAGCCTGGGGGGAGCCAACGTCCTGACTTTC
-	TRBJ2-1	-	TRBV18	CASSPPGPYNEQFF	TGTGCCAGCTCACCTCCGGGCCCCTACAATGAGCAGTTCTTC
-	TRBJ1-2	-	TRBV7-8	CASSPIGFLRTNYGYTF	TGTGCCAGCAGCCCAATAGGGTTCCTTAGGACTAACTATGGCTACACCTTC
-	TRBJ1-2	-	TRBV6-5	CASALIAGTSGYTF	TGTGCCAGCGCTCTTATCGCCGGGACTTCTGGCTACACCTTC
-	TRBJ2-3	TRBD2	TRBV5-4	CASSLSGGRATDTQYF	TGTGCCAGCAGCTTAAGCGGGGGAAGGGCCACAGATACGCAGTATTTT
once	TRBJ2-2	TRBD1	TRBV7-9	CATLPTGLNTGELFF	TGTGCCACCCTTCCGACAGGGCTTAACACCGGGGAGCTGTTTTTT
-	TRBJ1-6	-	TRBV9	CASSVGWADHSPLHF	TGTGCCAGCAGCGTAGGGTGGGCCGATCATTCACCCCTCCACTTT
-	TRBJ2-7	TRBD1	TRBV20-1	CSASGTGGEGAYEQYF	TGCAGTGCTAGTGGGACAGGGGGCGAAGGGGCCTACGAGCAGTACTTC
-	TRBJ1-2	-	TRBV5-1	CASSIDLGAYGYTF	TGCGCCAGCAGTATCGACCTGGGGGCCTATGGCTACACCTTC
-	TRBJ1-4	-	TRBV12-3/TRBV12-4	CASTGLANEKLFF	TGTGCCAGCACCGGACTAGCTAATGAAAAACTGTTTTTT
few	TRBJ1-6	-	TRBV28	CASFENIHNSPLHF	TGTGCCAGCTTCGAGAACATCCATAATTCACCCCTCCACTTT
-	TRBJ2-2	TRBD1	TRBV9	CASSPRTGDTGELFF	TGTGCCAGCAGCCCACGGACAGGGGACACCGGGGAGCTGTTTTTT
-	TRBJ2-7	TRBD1	TRBV6-5	CASSFQGANEQYF	TGTGCCAGCAGTTTTCAGGGGGCAAACGAGCAGTACTTC
-	TRBJ2-7	-	TRBV28	CASSLVDTAYEQYF	TGTGCCAGCAGTTTAGTCGACACCGCCTACGAGCAGTACTTC
-	TRBJ2-7	TRBD2	TRBV9	CASSVGGGTTYEQYF	TGTGCCAGCAGCGTAGGCGGGGGTACTACCTACGAGCAGTACTTC
-	TRBJ2-1	-	TRBV5-5	CASSLFQGGSYNEQFF	TGTGCCAGCAGCTTGTTCCAGGGAGGTAGCTACAATGAGCAGTTCTTC
-	TRBJ2-1	TRBD1	TRBV3-1/TRBV3-2	CASSPEQGATYNEQFF	TGTGCCAGCAGCCCCGAACAGGGGGCTACCTACAATGAGCAGTTCTTC
-	TRBJ1-1	-	TRBV7-2	CASSRDQRSEAFF	TGTGCCAGCAGCAGGGACCAAAGGTCTGAAGCTTTCTTT
-	TRBJ1-6	TRBD1	TRBV5-6	CASSFARQGALNSPLHF	TGTGCCAGCAGTTTCGCCCGGCAGGGGGCATTGAATTCACCCCTCCACTTT
-	TRBJ1-1	-	TRBV6-5	CASIGDTEAFF	TGTGCCAGCATAGGGGACACTGAAGCTTTCTTT
-	TRBJ2-3	TRBD2	TRBV5-4	CASSSRKRGATDTQYF	TGTGCCAGCAGCTCTCGAAAGCGGGGGGCGACAGATACGCAGTATTTT
-	TRBJ1-2	TRBD1	TRBV5-4	CASSLGRGQDYGYTF	TGTGCCAGCAGCCTGGGGAGGGGGCAGGACTATGGCTACACCTTC
-	TRBJ1-1	-	TRBV7-8	CASSLEPNTEAFF	TGTGCCAGCAGCTTAGAGCCGAACACTGAAGCTTTCTTT
-	TRBJ2-6	-	TRBV24-1	CATSDNRGSGANVLTF	TGTGCCACCAGTGATAATCGGGGCTCTGGGGCCAACGTCCTGACTTTC
-	TRBJ1-1	-	TRBV18	CASSPGLDGEAFF	TGTGCCAGCTCACCAGGGCTAGACGGTGAAGCTTTCTTT
-	TRBJ1-4	TRBD1	TRBV6-5	CASQKTGNEKLFF	TGTGCCAGTCAGAAGACAGGGAACGAAAAACTGTTTTTT
few	TRBJ2-2	-	TRBV6-1	CASSGQRAANTGELFF	TGTGCCAGCAGTGGACAGCGAGCCGCGAACACCGGGGAGCTGTTTTTT
-	TRBJ2-7	-	TRBV6-5	CASMVSGMWNEQYF	TGTGCCAGCATGGTTTCAGGAATGTGGAACGAGCAGTACTTC
-	TRBJ1-6	-	TRBV6-5	CASRTYNSPLHF	TGTGCCAGCAGGACCTATAATTCACCCCTCCACTTT
-	TRBJ2-2	-	TRBV3-1/TRBV3-2	CASSQEDARGELFF	TGTGCCAGCAGCCAAGAGGACGCAAGGGGGGAGCTGTTTTTT